This note documents a single T cell receptor beta chain sequence. No antigen is known for it. PCR was performed a second time for about 7 to 12 cycles using a sample-barcoded 5' primer and a J-beta primer mix. Every sample produced at least 2.5 million CDR3-containing paired-end reads. TCRdb re-derived calls from the 5' RACE reads in MiXCR, one entry per CDR3 protein. The sample yields a few hundred thousand distinct CDR3 sequences, around 30% seen once. The entry originates in a study of blood T cells in healthy people across ages. Findings and limits, study-wide: Leaving the PBMCs unsorted stopped any conclusive comparison of naive versus antigen-experienced cells.

CDR1 is SQVTM and CDR2 is ANQGSEA in the germline V gene. The CDR3 consists of 12 residues. V lost 6 bases, J lost 4 bases, and 4 bases stayed unmatched. This chain connects TRBV29-1 to TRBJ2-3, with TRBD2 identical over 7 bases. Sequencing input: blood. The origin of this receptor is a woman in her seventies in good health. CDR3 sequence reads: CSVAGVSDTQYF. The DNA of the CDR3 is TGCAGCGTCGCGGGAGTCTCAGATACGCAGTATTTT.